The 9 T cell receptor beta chains below all came from one sample that was sequenced in a study of metastatic and nonmetastatic thyroid tumors. TCRdb reassembled clones from the PCR reads with MiXCR. The sample includes 45,000 to 50,000 clones, roughly a fifth of them seen just once. Not a single patient had been given any form of treatment at any point before undergoing thyroid surgery. Material for sequencing was blood. The source is a male donor with papillary thyroid cancer or a benign thyroid nodule (not recorded which). Some clones in this sample may be carry-over from other donors' samples.

This chain's CDR3 is CASSQLAGVGNEQFF. The CDR3 bases are TGTGCCAGCTCACAACTAGCGGGAGTGGGTAATGAGCAGTTCTTC. The J gene is TRBJ2-1, the V gene TRBV18, with 11 bases matching TRBD2. This CDR3 has 15 amino acids. Germline CDR1 reads KGHSH; CDR2 reads LQKENI. Unmatched junction bases numbered 6, after V lost 4 bases and J lost 7 bases.

In its sample, this clone was seen many times. This sequence joins TRBV4-1 and TRBJ1-1; unclear D gene. CDR3 length: 15 amino acids. The V end lost 4 bases, the J end lost 1 base, and 13 bases lay between the germline ends. The germline V gene encodes CDR1 MGHRA and CDR2 YSYEKL. CDR3 nucleotide sequence: TGCGCCAGCAGCCCCCCCCTCGCGGAGAACACTGAAGCTTTCTTT. Translated: CASSPPLAENTEAFF.

To note about this clone: The junction and the germline gene differ at one end; a read error may be behind it. The CDR3 loop reads CAWQGSGGDLFF. In DNA, the CDR3 is TGTGCCTGGCAGGGGTCTGGCGGGGATCTGTTTTTT. This sequence joins TRBV30 and TRBJ2-2; D may be TRBD1 or TRBD2 (6 bases each). This CDR3 comprises 12 residues. Germline CDR1 reads GTSNPN; CDR2 reads SVGIG (reference sequence). Looking up the rest from reference TRBV30 and TRBJ2-2 gives the full variable domain: SQTIHQWPATLVQPVGSPLSLECTVEGTSNPNLYWYRQAAGRGLQLLFYSVGIGQISSEVPQNLSASRPQDRQFILSSKKLLLSDSGFYLCAWQGSGGDLFFGEGSRLTVL.

This clone was recorded many times. The same CDR3 can be traced to other DNA sequences in this sample. The V call is TRBV20-1, the J call TRBJ1-5; D ambiguous. V lost 0 bases, J lost 0 bases, and 18 bases lay in between. Germline V lookup: CDR1 DFQATT, CDR2 SNEGSKA (reference sequence). This CDR3 is 18 amino acids long. The CDR3 spells CSARDRGAGDYSNQPQHF. The CDR3 DNA reads as TGCAGTGCTAGAGATCGTGGAGCCGGGGATTATAGCAATCAGCCCCAGCATTTT.

This clone was detected many times. V is TRBV2 and J is TRBJ1-3; D ambiguous. Per germline, CDR1 SNHLY and CDR2 FYNNEI. The CDR3 covers 15 residues. V was pared by 6 bases and J by 4 bases, with 16 bases between. CDR3 loop: CASRGSGSGGNTIYF. CDR3 bases: TGTGCCAGCAGGGGTTCTGGGAGTGGAGGAAACACCATATATTTT.

Of note for this clone: A much larger clone is a single base away; this may be a read error. The chain uses TRBV27 and TRBJ1-5; possible D gene TRBD1, 6 bases. This CDR3 spans 13 amino acids. V was shortened by 4 bases and J by 5 bases, with 9 bases between the two germline ends. From germline, CDR1 is MNHEY and CDR2 SMNVEV (reference sequence). DNA for the CDR3: TGTGCCAGCAGTTCCAGGGGCGATCAGCCCCAGCATTTT. As protein: CASSSRGDQPQHF.

The chain carries TRBV18 and TRBJ1-2; D is unresolved. This CDR3 has 15 amino acids. V lost 2 bases to trimming and J lost 0 bases, with 10 bases between them. CDR1 and CDR2 from the germline V gene are KGHSH and LQKENI. The CDR3 DNA is TGTGCCAGCTCACCAGAAACACAAGCTAACTATGGCTACACCTTC. Protein sequence: CASSPETQANYGYTF.

This clone came up many times. With a much larger clone just one base away, this may be a read error. Because it lacks the conserved phenylalanine or tryptophan at the end, this CDR3 is likely a read error. The V call is TRBV6-1, the J call TRBJ1-5; no firm D call. CDR3 size: 14 residues. Between the trimmed V and J ends, which lost 6 bases and 7 bases, there was a span of 16 bases. Germline V gene data show CDR1 as MNHNS and CDR2 as SASEGT. This chain's CDR3 is CASRKVPGSQPQHL. CDR3 DNA sequence: TGTGCCAGCAGAAAGGTTCCGGGGAGCCAGCCCCAGCATCTT.

This chain joins TRBV5-5 and TRBJ2-7; D gene uncertain. V was clipped by 3 bases and J by 7 bases, with 11 bases between them. The germline V gene has CDR1 SGHKS and CDR2 YYEKEE (reference sequence). The CDR3 is made up of 12 amino acids. The chain's CDR3 is CASSYLVGEQYF. CDR3 coding DNA: TGTGCCAGCAGCTACCTGGTGGGGGAGCAGTACTTC.